What follows are 27 T cell receptor beta chains derived from one specimen sequenced in a study of blood T cell repertoires in COVID-19. TCRdb keeps only in-frame clones here, not all; method: immunoSEQ multiplex PCR. The table lists roughly 230,000 clones, around 90% of them singletons. The sample consisted of peripheral blood. Every receptor here comes from a human donor in a cohort sampled during active COVID-19.

The V call is TRBV7-2, the J call TRBJ1-2; the D is unclear. The CDR3 loop spans 14 amino acids. Germline V gene lookup returns CDR1 SGHTA and CDR2 FQGNSA. The ends were cut back, 5 bases at V and 0 bases at J, with 10 bases in the middle. CDR3 amino acids: CASSQQRANYGYTF. In DNA form, the CDR3 reads TGTGCCAGCAGCCAACAGAGAGCTAACTATGGCTACACCTTC.

CDR3 bases: TGTGCCAGCAGTCCCGGGACAGGGACAAACTATGGCTACACCTTC. Translation gives CASSPGTGTNYGYTF. V is TRBV28 and J is TRBJ1-2; 9 nucleotides align to TRBD1. This CDR3 spans 15 amino acids. Germline lookup yields CDR1 MDHEN and CDR2 SYDVKM. The V segment lost 5 bases and the J segment 2 bases; nucleotides outside the gene matches: 6.

This chain joins TRBV9 and TRBJ1-4; 7 bases fit TRBD1. The length of the CDR3 is 13 residues. Germline V gene data show CDR1 as SGDLS and CDR2 as YYNGEE. V gave up 7 bases and J gave up 4 bases; unmatched junction bases: 4. CDR3 nucleotides: TGTGCCAGCGCCCGGGACAGTAATGAAAAACTGTTTTTT. Encoded protein: CASARDSNEKLFF.

V is TRBV18 and J is TRBJ2-5; D perhaps matches TRBD1 (6 bases). The CDR3 sequence is 15 residues long. Germline V gene sequence: CDR1 KGHSH, CDR2 LQKENI. With 5 bases removed from V and 0 bases from J, the gap between germline ends came to 13 bases. The CDR3 bases are TGTGCCAGCTCAGCATTTACAGGGAACCAAGAGACCCAGTACTTC. It yields the protein CASSAFTGNQETQYF.

The chain uses TRBV19 and TRBJ2-3, with 8 bases that match TRBD2. CDR1 and CDR2 from the germline V gene are LNHDA and SQIVND (reference sequence). The junction had 2 bases not matched to a gene; V was cut back by 6 bases and J by 3 bases. The CDR3 has 13 residues. The CDR3 here is CASRGGGTDTQYF. In DNA form, the CDR3 reads TGTGCCAGTAGGGGCGGGGGGACAGATACGCAGTATTTT. The whole variable domain, remainder taken from reference TRBV19 and TRBJ2-3, is DGGITQSPKYLFRKEGQNVTLSCEQNLNHDAMYWYRQDPGQGLRLIYYSQIVNDFQKGDIAEGYSVSREKKESFPLTVTSAQKNPTAFYLCASRGGGTDTQYFGPGTRLTVL.

Of note for this clone: With a much larger clone just one base away, this may be a read error. This chain connects TRBV7-9 to TRBJ1-1; D unresolved. The germline V gene has CDR1 SEHNR and CDR2 FQNEAQ (reference sequence). There are 13 residues in the CDR3. The V end was cut by 9 bases, the J end by 1 base, with 12 bases between. CDR3: CASTGQPNTEAFF. The CDR3 DNA reads TGTGCCAGTACCGGGCAGCCGAACACTGAAGCTTTCTTT.

The CDR3 loop is CASSITGSVSYEQYF. For the CDR3, the DNA is TGCGCCAGCAGCATTACGGGAAGCGTTTCCTACGAGCAGTACTTC. The chain combines TRBV5-1 with TRBJ2-7; D perhaps matches TRBD2 (5 bases). Germline CDR1 reads SGHRS; CDR2 reads YFSETQ. The V end was cut by 4 bases, the J end by 1 base, with 15 bases between. The CDR3 is 15 amino acids.

The chain employs TRBV19 and TRBJ1-1; 7 bases map to TRBD1. The CDR3 is made up of 15 amino acids. With V trimmed by 2 bases and J by 0 bases, 3 bases remained unmatched. Germline CDR1 and CDR2: LNHDA and SQIVND (reference sequence). CDR3 sequence: CASSIRQGVNTEAFF. The CDR3, as DNA: TGTGCCAGTAGTATAAGACAGGGTGTGAACACTGAAGCTTTCTTT.

Only one count was recorded for this clone. This chain joins TRBV5-1 and TRBJ2-7; D is perhaps TRBD2 (5 bases). The germline gives CDR1 SGHRS, CDR2 YFSETQ. Trimming cost V 2 bases and J 9 bases, with 12 bases left between them. The CDR3 extends over 12 amino acids. The CDR3: CASSFGEAVQYF. The CDR3 DNA sequence: TGCGCCAGCAGCTTCGGGGAAGCTGTGCAGTACTTC.

The V gene is TRBV3-1 (or the pseudogene TRBV3-2), the J gene TRBJ2-7; maybe TRBD2 (5 bases). Trimming left V 4 bases short and J 7 bases short, with 14 bases between. The CDR3 is made up of 13 amino acids. Germline CDR1 is LGHDT and CDR2 is YNNKEL (reference sequence). The CDR3 region is CASSRESFGEQYF. As DNA, the CDR3 is TGTGCCAGCAGCCGGGAGTCCTTCGGTGAGCAGTACTTC.

The rearrangement joins TRBV9 to TRBJ1-4; TRBD1 is a possible D gene (5 bases). The CDR3 has 17 amino acids. In germline, CDR1 is SGDLS, CDR2 YYNGEE. V gave up 4 bases and J gave up 0 bases, with 16 bases separating them. The CDR3 here is CASSPPGAAATNEKLFF. Written as DNA, the CDR3 is TGTGCCAGCAGCCCTCCTGGGGCAGCTGCAACTAATGAAAAACTGTTTTTT.

The rearrangement joins TRBV5-6 to TRBJ2-1; tentative D call: TRBD1 (6 bases). Germline V lookup: CDR1 SGHDT, CDR2 YYEEEE. V gave up 3 bases and J gave up 2 bases, with 15 bases separating them. The CDR3 extends over 16 amino acids. CDR3 coding DNA: TGTGCCAGCAGCTCTCTCATGACAGGTGCCTACAATGAGCAGTTCTTC. Translating gives CASSSLMTGAYNEQFF.

This clone has only one observation. V gene TRBV7-2 combines with J gene TRBJ1-5, with D maybe TRBD1 (5 bases). The V gene lost 5 bases and the J gene lost 2 bases, with 13 bases spanning the gap. The germline gives CDR1 SGHTA, CDR2 FQGNSA. CDR3 length: 15 residues. Here the CDR3 DNA reads TGTGCCAGCAGCCTTGACCCGGGGGGCAATCAGCCCCAGCATTTT. Protein sequence: CASSLDPGGNQPQHF.

CDR3 sequence (DNA): TGTGCCAGCAGTCAAAGAAGGACACCTCAAGAGACCCAGTACTTC. Protein: CASSQRRTPQETQYF. The rearrangement links TRBV7-8 to TRBJ2-5; D is possibly TRBD1 (5 bases). Germline-derived CDR1 and CDR2 are SGHVS and FQNEAQ. Trimming shortened V by 6 bases and J by 2 bases, and 16 bases separated the two germline ends. The CDR3 extends over 15 amino acids. Filled out from reference TRBV7-8 and TRBJ2-5, the complete variable domain reads GAGVSQSPRYKVAKRGQDVALRCDPISGHVSLFWYQQALGQGPEFLTYFQNEAQLDKSGLPSDRFFAERPEGSVSTLKIQRTQQEDSAVYLCASSQRRTPQETQYFGPGTRLLVL.

The chain recombines TRBV7-9 with TRBJ2-3; 8 positions match TRBD2. Per the germline V gene, CDR1 is SEHNR and CDR2 is FQNEAQ (reference sequence). V lost 4 bases to trimming and J lost 1 base; unmatched junction nucleotides: 4. The CDR3 spans 15 residues. In DNA form, the CDR3 reads TGTGCCAGCAGCTCCAGGACTAGCCGCACAGATACGCAGTATTTT. Translating it yields CASSSRTSRTDTQYF.

The chain uses TRBV2 and TRBJ1-4; a weak D match, TRBD1 (5 bases). The V gene's germline CDR1 is SNHLY and CDR2 FYNNEI. This CDR3 contains 13 residues. Trimming pared 7 bases from V and 6 bases from J, leaving 12 bases between. The CDR3 region is CASKGQGYEKLFF. The CDR3 DNA reads as TGTGCCAGCAAAGGCCAGGGTTATGAAAAACTGTTTTTT.

V is TRBV7-9 and J is TRBJ2-7; 7 bases are shared with TRBD2. The CDR3 has 17 residues. Losses at the gene ends were 5 bases for V and 2 bases for J; bases not matched to a gene: 15. Germline V CDR1 and CDR2: SEHNR, FQNEAQ (reference sequence). CDR3 loop: CASSQRGIGSGAYEQYF. CDR3 nucleotides: TGTGCCAGCAGCCAACGGGGGATCGGGAGCGGGGCCTACGAGCAGTACTTC.

The table lists this clone with a count of one. This chain uses TRBV7-3 with TRBJ1-6, with 7 bases matching TRBD1. In germline, CDR1 is SGHTA, CDR2 FQGTGA. There are 15 residues in the CDR3. V lost 2 bases and J lost 10; bases outside the gene matches: 8. The CDR3 DNA reads as TGTGCCAGCAGCTTACTCGGACAGGAAATATCACCCCTCCACTTT. Its translation is CASSLLGQEISPLHF.

The chain joins TRBV3-1 (or the pseudogene TRBV3-2) to TRBJ2-3; 13 bases are a match to TRBD2. V trimming: 2 bases; J trimming: 7 bases; junction bases outside the gene matches: 6. CDR1 and CDR2 from the germline V gene are LGHDT and YNNKEL (reference sequence). CDR3 length: 16 residues. The CDR3 DNA reads as TGTGCCAGCAGCCAACTAGGGACTAGCGGGGTAAATACGCAGTATTTT. This gives the protein CASSQLGTSGVNTQYF.

This CDR3 reads CASSPPTGGYGYTF. The CDR3 DNA is TGTGCCAGCTCACCACCGACAGGGGGCTATGGCTACACCTTC. This chain connects TRBV18 to TRBJ1-2, with 9 bases identical to TRBD1. This CDR3 contains 14 residues. Germline V CDR1 and CDR2: KGHSH, LQKENI. With 0 bases clipped from V and 4 bases from J, the junction kept 0 bases outside the gene matches.

This chain uses TRBV12-3 or TRBV12-4 with TRBJ2-1, with TRBD1 matching over 9 bases. The CDR3 is 13 residues long. J gave up 12 bases and V 4 bases, and 7 bases lay outside the gene matches. CDR3 DNA sequence: TGTGCCAGCAGTTCGGGACAGGGATCCTCGCAGTTCTTC. Translating it yields CASSSGQGSSQFF.

The rearrangement links TRBV28 to TRBJ1-2; 9 nucleotides line up with TRBD1. The CDR3 length is 13 residues. Germline V gene lookup returns CDR1 MDHEN and CDR2 SYDVKM. Losses at the gene ends were 9 bases for V and 4 bases for J; bases not matched to a gene: 6. CDR3 coding DNA: TGTGCCAGACGGACAGGGGAAATCTATGGCTACACCTTC. It codes for CARRTGEIYGYTF.

This clone has a single count. The V and J genes are TRBV5-1 and TRBJ2-7; TRBD1 agrees at 7 bases. The CDR3 is made up of 13 amino acids. V was clipped by 5 bases and J by 1 base; unmatched bases: 3. CDR1 and CDR2 from the germline V gene are SGHRS and YFSETQ. This chain's CDR3 is CASRGTDSYEQYF. CDR3 DNA: TGCGCCAGCAGGGGGACAGATTCCTACGAGCAGTACTTC.

This rearrangement joins TRBV13 to TRBJ2-2, with 9 bases that match TRBD2. J was trimmed by 6 bases and V by 7 bases; bases with no gene match: 12. Germline-derived CDR1 and CDR2 are PRHDT and FYEKMQ (reference sequence). CDR3 length: 16 residues. CDR3 amino acids: CASNHGTSNYPGELFF. The CDR3 coding sequence is TGTGCCAGCAACCACGGGACTAGCAATTATCCCGGGGAGCTGTTTTTT.

This clone was counted once. The rearrangement links TRBV7-9 to TRBJ1-1; D possibly corresponds to TRBD1 (5 bases). CDR3 length: 14 residues. V was pared by 5 bases and J by 4 bases, with 14 bases between. The germline V gene has CDR1 SEHNR and CDR2 FQNEAQ (reference sequence). The CDR3 spells CASSRPGGITEAFF. CDR3 nucleotide sequence: TGTGCCAGCAGCCGACCCGGGGGAATCACTGAAGCTTTCTTT.

The V call is TRBV19, the J call TRBJ1-1, with 7 bases aligning to TRBD1. The CDR3 covers 16 residues. Germline CDR1 reads LNHDA; CDR2 reads SQIVND (reference sequence). V was pared by 5 bases and J by 4 bases, with 13 bases of the junction left unmatched. CDR3 protein: CASSPRQGSRGTEAFF. CDR3 DNA sequence: TGTGCCAGTAGTCCTCGACAGGGCTCGCGCGGCACTGAAGCTTTCTTT.

This clone was counted a single time. The J gene is TRBJ2-1, the V gene TRBV4-2, with 8 bases aligning to TRBD2. The CDR3 is 16 residues long. V lost 0 bases to trimming and J lost 6 bases; unmatched junction nucleotides: 7. Germline-derived CDR1 and CDR2 are LGHNA and YNFKEQ. CDR3 DNA: TGTGCCAGCAGCCAAGATAGGCAGCGGGGGAGCAATGAGCAGTTCTTC. Its translation: CASSQDRQRGSNEQFF.